What follows is one TCR beta chain and its context. Germline CDR1 SGHTA, CDR2 FQGNSA. The CDR3 consists of 13 residues. V was cut by 3 bases and J by 6 bases, with 12 bases left in between. The data stem from a study of T-cell reconstitution after alpha-beta-depleted transplantation in children. The TCRbeta library incorporated unique molecular identifiers. One entry per CDR3 protein, called by TCRdb with MiXCR from the PCR reads. The repertoire holds fewer than 350,000 distinct CDR3 sequences, with around a tenth as singletons. The sample consisted of PBMCs, taken before TCRalphabeta/CD19-depleted stem cell transplant. This receptor was identified in a boy under three years old with acute myeloid leukemia, due to receive a stem cell transplant. V usage is TRBV7-2 and J usage is TRBJ2-7; D tentatively reads TRBD1 or TRBD2 (5 bases each). The CDR3 loop reads CTSSLGVPFEQYF. CDR3 nucleotide sequence: TGTACCAGCAGCTTGGGGGTTCCCTTCGAGCAGTACTTC.